This is a list of T cell receptor beta chains from one sample in a study of CD4 T cells in relation to SARS-CoV-2 and coronaviruses. Their antigens are not known. Some clones are missing from TCRdb's copy, which holds only in-frame ones; the method was immunoSEQ multiplex PCR. The sample shows some 45,000 clones, around 80% of them seen only once. Source material: naive CD4+ T cells from PBMCs, cultured in vitro. These receptors originate from an adult with COVID-19. CDR3s include the opening cysteine and the closing phenylalanine or tryptophan.

v_call cdr3_aa
TRBV25-1 CASSESRWYGGAEAFF
TRBV7-3 CASSPSGIHTDTQYF
TRBV24-1 CATSDATGGTGELFF
TRBV14 CASSPLGLAGVWETQYF
TRBV6-6 CASSYSREERENIQYF
TRBV6-2/TRBV6-3 CASSRPSHWGDQPQHF
TRBV25-1 CASSEIGPQETQYF
TRBV6-2/TRBV6-3 CASSYSKGGRAYEQYF
TRBV19 CASSMGTQGETQYF
TRBV3-1/TRBV3-2 CASSQHGTLNQPQHF
TRBV7-9 CASSIILAGNTGELFF
TRBV10-3 CAISETQGPQPQHF
TRBV18 CASSPRPGGTAPGEQFF
TRBV19 CASSQGGATDTQYF
TRBV9 CASSVAVIGRGNTIYF
TRBV9 CASSATSGRDSEQYF
TRBV19 CASSMGWGSYEQYF
TRBV3-1/TRBV3-2 CASSHSSGKQYF
TRBV5-8 CASSRITGGKGYTF
TRBV5-1 CASSSGQRPEQFF
TRBV10-3 CAIKRGLDTGELFF
TRBV18 CASSPGTSGSRDTQYF
TRBV28 CASSLLGTLHF
TRBV10-2 CASSERLGYTF
TRBV19 CASTVLGNTGELFF
TRBV7-8 CASSLRTGALTYEQYF
TRBV18 CASSPAAGSGNTIYF
TRBV7-3 CASSSPGAESYNEQFF
TRBV28 CASSSNLRLAYEQYF
TRBV10-3 CAISEASGRDEQFF
TRBV4-2 CASSQFGREETQYF
TRBV19 CASSIQGVAYNEQFF
TRBV7-9 CASSLLQPTDTQYF
TRBV7-9 CASSPTTGQGLNEQFF
TRBV2 CASSGGTLGNEQFF
TRBV18 CASSPIDRVGYEQYF
TRBV28 CASSLLASGRAATYNEQFF
TRBV20-1 CSASEVGANTGELFF
TRBV10-3 CAISAGNSPLHF
TRBV2 CASINARNPVEQYF
TRBV5-1 CASSSGRDYEQYF
TRBV7-2 CASSLGLVGDTQYF
TRBV21-1 CASLDGQDHNQPQHF
TRBV7-2 CASSLYGTPAGRTQYF
TRBV3-1/TRBV3-2 CASSQAGNTEAFF